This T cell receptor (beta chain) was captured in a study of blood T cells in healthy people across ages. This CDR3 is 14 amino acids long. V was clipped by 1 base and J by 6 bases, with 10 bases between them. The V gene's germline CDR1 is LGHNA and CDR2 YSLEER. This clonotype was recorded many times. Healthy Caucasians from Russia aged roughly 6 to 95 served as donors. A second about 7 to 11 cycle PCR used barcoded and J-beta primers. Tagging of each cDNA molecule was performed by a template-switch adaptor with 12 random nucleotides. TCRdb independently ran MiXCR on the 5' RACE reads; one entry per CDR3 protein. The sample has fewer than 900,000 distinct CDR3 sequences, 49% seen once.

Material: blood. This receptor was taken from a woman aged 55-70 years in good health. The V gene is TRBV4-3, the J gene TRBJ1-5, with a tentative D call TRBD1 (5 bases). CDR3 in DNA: TGCGCCAGCAGCCAAGTAGGGGATGGTCAGCCCCAGCATTTT. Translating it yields CASSQVGDGQPQHF.